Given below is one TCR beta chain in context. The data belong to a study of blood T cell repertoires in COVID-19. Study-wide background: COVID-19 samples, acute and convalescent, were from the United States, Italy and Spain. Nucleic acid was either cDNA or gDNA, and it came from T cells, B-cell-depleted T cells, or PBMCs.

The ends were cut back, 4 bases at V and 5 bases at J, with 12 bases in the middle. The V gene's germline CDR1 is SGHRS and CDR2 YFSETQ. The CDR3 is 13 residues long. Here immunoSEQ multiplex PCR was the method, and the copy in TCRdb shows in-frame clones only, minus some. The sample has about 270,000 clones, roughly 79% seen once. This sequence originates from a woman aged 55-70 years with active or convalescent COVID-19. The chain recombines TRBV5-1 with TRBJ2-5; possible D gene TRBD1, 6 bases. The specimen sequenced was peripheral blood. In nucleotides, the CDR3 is TGCGCCAGCAGCCGCAGGGGCGGCGAGACCCAGTACTTC. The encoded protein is CASSRRGGETQYF.